These 2 T cell receptor beta chains came from one sample sequenced in a study of blood T cell repertoires in COVID-19. Clones were read by immunoSEQ multiplex PCR, and TCRdb kept only the in-frame ones, dropping some. The profile shows about 210,000 clones, about 91% of them singletons. Material: PBMCs or T cells enriched from blood (not recorded which). All receptors derive from a middle-aged woman with acute COVID-19.

V gene TRBV15 combines with J gene TRBJ1-2; 10 bases fit TRBD1. J was trimmed by 8 bases and V by 5 bases; bases with no gene match: 8. Per the germline V gene, CDR1 is LNHNV and CDR2 is YYDKDF (reference sequence). CDR3 length: 14 residues. The CDR3: CATSGRTGGRGYTF. DNA of the CDR3: TGTGCCACCAGCGGCCGGACAGGGGGGAGGGGCTACACCTTC. The full variable domain, its missing parts supplied by reference TRBV15 and TRBJ1-2, is DAMVIQNPRYQVTQFGKPVTLSCSQTLNHNVMYWYQQKSSQAPKLLFHYYDKDFNNEADTPDNFQSRRPNTSFCFLDIRSPGLGDTAMYLCATSGRTGGRGYTFGSGTRLTVV.

This clone has just one count. V usage is TRBV30 and J usage is TRBJ1-5; D call uncertain. CDR1 is GTSNPN and CDR2 is SVGIG in the germline V gene (reference sequence). CDR3 length: 13 amino acids. V shed 2 bases and J shed 4 bases, with 9 bases lying between them. CDR3 region: CAWSTERNQPQHF. The CDR3 bases are TGTGCCTGGAGTACAGAAAGGAATCAGCCCCAGCATTTT.